The 2 T cell receptor beta chains presented below share a single source sample, sequenced in a study of blood T cell repertoires in COVID-19. Generated by immunoSEQ multiplex PCR, the TCRdb table keeps only in-frame clones and is missing some. In the table there are approximately 40,000 clones, 75% to 95% of which are singletons. Sequencing was performed on peripheral blood. Receptor source: a woman of 80 years or more with acute or convalescent COVID-19.

This sequence joins TRBV6-6 and TRBJ1-1; 9 positions agree with TRBD1. This CDR3 spans 15 amino acids. The germline CDR1 and CDR2 sequences are MNHNY and SVGAGI (reference sequence). V lost 3 bases and J lost 4; bases outside the gene matches: 6. The CDR3 here is CASSYGQGLGTEAFF. In DNA, the CDR3 is TGTGCCAGCAGTTATGGACAGGGGCTGGGCACTGAAGCTTTCTTT.

The chain carries TRBV6-1 and TRBJ2-5; D might be TRBD2 (6 bases). V was trimmed by 10 bases and J by 0 bases, leaving 15 bases between them. This CDR3 region has 14 residues. Looked up from germline, CDR1 is MNHNS and CDR2 is SASEGT. CDR3 DNA sequence: TGTGCCACCAACAATCGGGGGTACCAAGAGACCCAGTACTTC. This gives the protein CATNNRGYQETQYF.